This T cell receptor beta chain was observed in a study of identifying expanded T cells in peripheral blood. Study-level results: Approximately 2-week clone count variance significantly increased as total template count grew. Technical replicates showed roughly 1.2 changed clones; approximately two weeks roughly 18; four weeks 19.

Regarding this clone: Its antigen is not known.

The CDR3 extends over 15 amino acids. CDR1 is MNHNS and CDR2 is SASEGT in the germline V gene. V was clipped by 6 bases and J by 1 base, with 14 bases between them. The table came from immunoSEQ multiplex PCR; TCRdb's copy has only in-frame clones and leaves some out. In the table there are 50,000 to 65,000 clones, around 81% of which are singletons. Specimen: blood. V gene TRBV6-1 combines with J gene TRBJ2-3; TRBD2 might be the D (5 bases). This sequence was found in a person between 18 and 69 years old in good health. CDR3 DNA: TGTGCCAGCAGACCGGGTATGGGAGGCACAGATACGCAGTATTTT. Encoded protein: CASRPGMGGTDTQYF.